This is a list of T cell receptor beta chains from one sample in a study of T cell repertoires in breast cancer. TCRdb re-called the emulsion pairing reads with MiXCR, one entry per CDR3 protein. This table holds tens of thousands of distinct CDR3 sequences, over 40% found once. The sequencing sample was made of CD8+ T cells. The receptors were gathered from a pool of human donors with breast cancer or a healthy control (not recorded which). Both conserved end residues are part of each CDR3. D genes are given only for firm matches. Not all rows give a size; the values are once, few, many and, for expanded clones, a class.

CDR3aa,CDR3nt,abundance,v_gene,d_gene,j_gene
CASTEPSVYNEQFF,TGTGCCAGCACCGAGCCTAGCGTCTACAATGAGCAGTTCTTC,-,TRBV7-9,-,TRBJ2-1
CASSLVVGETQYF,TGTGCCAGCAGCTTAGTGGTGGGCGAGACCCAGTACTTC,-,TRBV7-9,-,TRBJ2-5
CASSLGAVTEAFF,TGTGCCAGCAGCCTCGGGGCGGTCACTGAAGCTTTCTTT,-,TRBV12-3/TRBV12-4,-,TRBJ1-1
CASSESTGLPYEQYF,TGCGCCAGCAGTGAGTCAACGGGATTGCCCTACGAGCAGTACTTC,-,TRBV10-2,-,TRBJ2-7
CASSQGTGLGYEQYF,TGTGCCAGCAGCCAAGGGACAGGCTTAGGCTACGAGCAGTACTTC,-,TRBV14,TRBD1,TRBJ2-7
CASSDLGGIHNSPLHF,TGTGCCAGCAGTGACCTTGGGGGAATTCATAATTCACCCCTCCACTTT,-,TRBV3-1,-,TRBJ1-6
CATSSGGSGANVLTF,TGTGCCACCAGCAGTGGAGGCTCTGGGGCCAACGTCCTGACTTTC,-,TRBV15,-,TRBJ2-6
CSASRAGVGFGGELFF,TGCAGTGCCTCAAGAGCGGGAGTCGGCTTCGGGGGGGAGCTGTTTTTT,-,TRBV20-1,TRBD2,TRBJ2-2
CASSQTPNTEAFF,TGCGCCAGCAGCCAAACACCGAACACTGAAGCTTTCTTT,few,TRBV4-1,-,TRBJ1-1
CAISEGAHNEQFF,TGTGCCATCAGTGAGGGAGCACACAATGAGCAGTTCTTC,few,TRBV10-3,-,TRBJ2-1
CASSPEYSGNTIYF,TGTGCCAGCAGCCCCGAATACTCTGGAAACACCATATATTTT,-,TRBV12-3/TRBV12-4,-,TRBJ1-3
CASSQSGTNLGGNGYTF,TGTGCCAGCAGCCAATCGGGAACTAATTTAGGAGGGAATGGCTACACCTTC,-,TRBV4-2,-,TRBJ1-2
CASSIGGQTFSGNTIYF,TGTGCCAGTAGTATCGGGGGACAGACGTTCTCTGGAAACACCATATATTTT,-,TRBV19,TRBD1,TRBJ1-3
CASSQQGTGYTF,TGTGCCAGCAGTCAACAGGGTACGGGCTACACCTTC,few,TRBV12-3/TRBV12-4,-,TRBJ1-2
CASSELGLAGGQDTQYF,TGTGCCAGCAGTGAACTAGGACTAGCGGGTGGCCAGGATACGCAGTATTTT,-,TRBV6-1,TRBD2,TRBJ2-3
CASKVLAGQNPEQFF,TGTGCCAGCAAGGTGCTAGCGGGACAAAACCCTGAGCAGTTCTTC,few,TRBV27,TRBD2,TRBJ2-1
CASTQQGASTEAFF,TGTGCCAGCACCCAACAGGGGGCTAGCACTGAAGCTTTCTTT,many,TRBV3-1,TRBD1,TRBJ1-1
CASTGTLYEQYF,TGTGCCAGCACCGGGACCCTCTACGAGCAGTACTTC,-,TRBV6-2/TRBV6-3,-,TRBJ2-7
CASSTGGYYNEQFF,TGTGCCAGCAGTACAGGGGGGTACTACAATGAGCAGTTCTTC,many,TRBV6-1,TRBD1,TRBJ2-1
CASSLGQDYNEQFF,TGTGCCAGCAGCCTGGGACAAGATTACAATGAGCAGTTCTTC,-,TRBV11-1,-,TRBJ2-1
CASSGTPVTEAFF,TGTGCCAGCAGCGGGACTCCGGTTACTGAAGCTTTCTTT,few,TRBV9,-,TRBJ1-1
CASSPRDGNYNEQFF,TGTGCCAGCAGCCCGCGGGACGGCAATTACAATGAGCAGTTCTTC,few,TRBV5-4,-,TRBJ2-1
CASSSSGYGYTF,TGTGCCAGCAGCAGCTCCGGCTATGGCTACACCTTC,-,TRBV5-6,-,TRBJ1-2
CASSPTIGLNEQFF,TGTGCCAGCAGTCCGACGATAGGCCTCAATGAGCAGTTCTTC,many,TRBV27,-,TRBJ2-1
CASSQVRATEQFF,TGTGCCAGCAGCCAAGTTAGGGCCACGGAGCAGTTCTTC,few,TRBV14,-,TRBJ2-1
CTPADPTTDTQYF,TGCACCCCGGCGGACCCGACCACAGATACGCAGTATTTT,-,TRBV20-1,-,TRBJ2-3
CSVSRGGDEQFF,TGCAGTGTTTCTAGAGGGGGGGACGAGCAGTTCTTC,-,TRBV20-1,-,TRBJ2-1
CASRGTGVGGSNQPQHF,TGTGCCAGCAGGGGGACAGGGGTAGGAGGAAGCAATCAGCCCCAGCATTTT,few,TRBV25-1,TRBD1,TRBJ1-5
CASNYGHGYTDTQYF,TGTGCCAGCAACTATGGACATGGCTACACAGATACGCAGTATTTT,-,TRBV7-8,-,TRBJ2-3
CSARGASSPLHF,TGCAGTGCTAGAGGGGCCAGCTCACCCCTCCACTTT,few,TRBV20-1,-,TRBJ1-6
CSASPTSGYSTDTQYF,TGCAGTGCTTCCCCGACTAGCGGGTATAGCACAGATACGCAGTATTTT,-,TRBV20-1,TRBD2,TRBJ2-3
CASSQIGAAEGYTF,TGCGCCAGCAGCCAAATCGGCGCGGCGGAAGGCTACACCTTC,few,TRBV4-1,-,TRBJ1-2
CAISGLAGVETQYF,TGTGCCATCAGTGGGCTAGCGGGGGTAGAGACCCAGTACTTC,few,TRBV10-3,TRBD2,TRBJ2-5
CATRTRGRTEAFF,TGTGCCACCAGAACGCGGGGCAGAACTGAAGCTTTCTTT,-,TRBV6-1,-,TRBJ1-1
CASSPRGQGVTEAFF,TGTGCCAGCAGCCCAAGGGGACAGGGGGTCACTGAAGCTTTCTTT,-,TRBV7-9,TRBD1,TRBJ1-1
CATSGLAGGRNEQFF,TGTGCCACCAGCGGATTAGCGGGAGGCAGGAATGAGCAGTTCTTC,-,TRBV15,TRBD2,TRBJ2-1
CASSFESEQFF,TGTGCCAGCAGTTTCGAATCGGAGCAGTTCTTC,-,TRBV12-3/TRBV12-4,-,TRBJ2-1
CASKQTGDYGYTF,TGCGCCAGCAAACAGACAGGGGACTATGGCTACACCTTC,-,TRBV10-2,TRBD1,TRBJ1-2
CASSPASGNTGELFF,TGTGCCAGCAGCCCGGCCAGCGGAAACACCGGGGAGCTGTTTTTT,-,TRBV5-4,-,TRBJ2-2
CSVRLNQYNEQFF,TGCAGCGTTCGGCTAAACCAATACAATGAGCAGTTCTTC,-,TRBV29-1,-,TRBJ2-1
CASSHFIAGGRGISSTDTQYF,TGTGCCAGCAGCCATTTTATAGCGGGAGGGCGGGGCATCTCTAGCACAGATACGCAGTATTTT,-,TRBV4-2,TRBD2,TRBJ2-3
CASSLRSQPQHF,TGTGCCAGCAGTTTAAGGAGTCAGCCCCAGCATTTT,once,TRBV12-3/TRBV12-4,-,TRBJ1-5
CASSWTVYGYTF,TGTGCCAGCAGCTGGACAGTGTATGGCTACACCTTC,few,TRBV2,-,TRBJ1-2
CASSPWRSNYGYTF,TGTGCCAGCAGTCCCTGGCGGAGTAACTATGGCTACACCTTC,many,TRBV27,-,TRBJ1-2
CASSQPVGGGGYTF,TGTGCCAGCAGCCAGCCCGTTGGAGGTGGTGGCTACACCTTC,few,TRBV3-1,-,TRBJ1-2